This T cell receptor beta chain was recovered during a study of T cells after yellow fever vaccination. Study context: When fractions had low cell numbers, they were prepared with SMART-Seq v4 Ultra Low Input.

Details on this clonotype: No antigen is known for it.

Trimming left V 2 bases short and J 1 base short, with 9 bases between. Germline V gene lookup returns CDR1 SGHTA and CDR2 FQGNSA. The CDR3 spans 15 residues. One entry per CDR3 protein, called by TCRdb with MiXCR from the 5' RACE reads. In the table there are a few hundred thousand distinct CDR3 sequences, roughly 7.2% of which are singletons. Study-level results: Few clonotypes appeared in both CD4 and CD8 compartments. Reappearance after the booster was seen for most primary-vaccination clones, at 95% to 96% CD4 and around 90% CD8. Abundant contaminating clonotypes from the bulk population could appear in FACS-sorted repertoires.

This chain connects TRBV7-2 to TRBJ2-4; D unresolved. Sequencing used CD4+ T cells sorted from PBMCs, obtained 15 days after the yellow fever booster vaccination. This receptor was identified in a man aged 25 to 45 who received the YFV17D yellow fever vaccine. The DNA for the CDR3 is TGTGCCAGCAGCTTATGGGGTTGGGCCAAAAACATTCAGTACTTC. Protein: CASSLWGWAKNIQYF. Together with reference TRBV7-2 and TRBJ2-4, the CDR3 gives the full variable domain: GAGVSQSPSNKVTEKGKDVELRCDPISGHTALYWYRQSLGQGLEFLIYFQGNSAPDKSGLPSDRFSAERTGGSVSTLTIQRTQQEDSAVYLCASSLWGWAKNIQYFGAGTRLSVL.